The clone carrying this T cell receptor (beta chain) was recorded only once. V gave up 4 bases and J gave up 4 bases, with 7 bases separating them. The germline V gene encodes CDR1 LGHNA and CDR2 YSLEER. The CDR3 extends over 13 amino acids. This sample is part of a study of blood T cell repertoires in COVID-19. Looking at the study overall: PBMCs, B-cell-depleted T cells, or T cells provided the cDNA or gDNA that made up the material.

The method was immunoSEQ multiplex PCR; TCRdb's version includes in-frame clones alone and lacks a portion of them. Here the sample spans fewer than 150,000 clones, more than 80% being singletons. The chain uses TRBV4-3 and TRBJ1-4; tentative D call: TRBD1 (5 bases). The sequence was obtained from an older woman with COVID-19, enrolled during active disease. Material: peripheral blood. Written as DNA, the CDR3 is TGCGCCAGCAGCCTTGACAGTAATGAAAAACTGTTTTTT. This codes for CASSLDSNEKLFF.